These 23 T cell receptor beta chains came from one sample sequenced in a study of cytomegalovirus exposure and HLA in healthy donors. TCRdb keeps only in-frame clones here, not all; method: immunoSEQ multiplex PCR. The data hold over 110,000 clones, with 80% to 90% observed a single time. The sequenced material came from PBMCs. These receptors were obtained from a man between 18 and 29 years old in good health and CMV-seronegative.

This sequence joins TRBV6-6 and TRBJ2-5; D call uncertain. Trimming shortened V by 1 base and J by 3 bases, and 6 bases separated the two germline ends. Germline CDR1 is MNHNY and CDR2 is SVGAGI (reference sequence). The CDR3 extends over 13 amino acids. CDR3 amino acids: CASSYYSEETQYF. The CDR3 DNA reads as TGTGCCAGCAGTTACTACTCGGAAGAGACCCAGTACTTC.

V is TRBV10-3 and J is TRBJ2-7, with D perhaps TRBD2 (5 bases). CDR1 is ENHRY and CDR2 is SYGVKD in the germline V gene. This CDR3 contains 13 residues. Deletions cut 6 bases from V and 2 bases from J, with 11 bases between. This chain's CDR3 is CAIREAGTYEQYF. The CDR3 coding sequence is TGTGCCATCAGGGAGGCGGGTACCTACGAGCAGTACTTC.

This sequence joins TRBV4-1 and TRBJ2-7; 7 nucleotides align to TRBD1. The CDR3 is 16 amino acids. Looked up from germline, CDR1 is MGHRA and CDR2 is YSYEKL. With V trimmed by 0 bases and J by 0 bases, 5 bases remained unmatched. In nucleotides, the CDR3 is TGCGCCAGCAGCCAAGATTGGCCAGGGGGCTCCTACGAGCAGTACTTC. Translating gives CASSQDWPGGSYEQYF.

Only one count was recorded for this clone. V usage is TRBV7-8 and J usage is TRBJ2-3, with 8 nucleotides matching TRBD2. Germline CDR1 and CDR2: SGHVS and FQNEAQ. Unmatched junction bases numbered 5, after V lost 5 bases and J lost 4 bases. The CDR3 has 14 amino acids. CDR3 residues: CASSPRGGADTQYF. Written as DNA, the CDR3 is TGTGCCAGCAGCCCCCGGGGGGGTGCAGATACGCAGTATTTT.

The V and J genes are TRBV7-9 and TRBJ2-3, with a possible D match to TRBD2 (5 bases). Trimming removed 5 bases from V and 0 bases from J, with 12 bases in between. CDR1 and CDR2 from the germline V gene are SEHNR and FQNEAQ (reference sequence). The CDR3 is made up of 15 amino acids. The CDR3 loop is CASSPRDLSTDTQYF. DNA of the CDR3: TGTGCCAGCAGCCCCCGGGATCTTAGCACAGATACGCAGTATTTT.

The rearrangement uses TRBV4-1 and TRBJ2-1; TRBD2 matches at 11 bases. From germline, CDR1 is MGHRA and CDR2 YSYEKL. The CDR3 has 15 residues. Losses at the gene ends were 4 bases for V and 6 bases for J; bases not matched to a gene: 5. The CDR3: CASSLGTSGSNEQFF. In DNA, the CDR3 is TGCGCCAGCAGCCTCGGCACTAGCGGGAGCAATGAGCAGTTCTTC.

The chain couples TRBV13 to TRBJ2-5, with D perhaps matching TRBD2 (7 bases). The CDR3 is 13 residues long. In germline, CDR1 is PRHDT, CDR2 FYEKMQ (reference sequence). Trimming took 5 bases from V and 5 from J, leaving 12 bases between them. The CDR3 bases are TGTGCCAGCAGCCTAGAGGGGGGGGAGACCCAGTACTTC. Protein sequence: CASSLEGGETQYF.

The chain uses TRBV2 and TRBJ2-1, with 8 bases identical to TRBD2. Germline CDR1 SNHLY, CDR2 FYNNEI. Trimming removed 6 bases from V and 8 bases from J; junction bases left unmatched: 6. This CDR3 comprises 13 residues. This chain's CDR3 is CASSRGGIHEQFF. The CDR3 DNA reads as TGTGCCAGCAGCCGGGGGGGTATCCATGAGCAGTTCTTC.

The chain is built from TRBV27 and TRBJ2-7, with D possibly matching TRBD2 (6 bases). Trimming stripped 3 bases from V and 2 bases from J, with 17 bases between. The germline gives CDR1 MNHEY, CDR2 SMNVEV (reference sequence). There are 16 residues in the CDR3. The CDR3 nucleotides read TGTGCCAGCAGTTTTTCCACGGGAGAAAGGGCCTACGAGCAGTACTTC. Translating gives CASSFSTGERAYEQYF.

CDR3 amino acids: CASRREVTDTQYF. CDR3 DNA sequence: TGTGCCAGCCGTCGGGAGGTTACAGATACGCAGTATTTT. The V and J genes are TRBV5-6 and TRBJ2-3, with TRBD2 identical over 7 bases. Germline CDR1 is SGHDT and CDR2 is YYEEEE. This CDR3 comprises 13 residues. After removal of 7 bases from V and 3 bases from J, the junction contained 5 bases not matched to a gene.

The CDR3 region is CASRHIGLADTDTQYF. The CDR3 DNA reads as TGTGCCAGTAGACATATCGGACTAGCGGACACAGATACGCAGTATTTT. V and J are TRBV19 and TRBJ2-3; 10 nucleotides line up with TRBD2. This CDR3 is 16 amino acids long. V shed 6 bases and J 2 bases; nucleotides not matched to a gene: 8. Germline assignment: CDR1 LNHDA and CDR2 SQIVND (reference sequence).

The rearrangement uses TRBV6-5 and TRBJ2-7; D uncertain. Germline V lookup: CDR1 MNHEY, CDR2 SVGAGI. V lost 2 bases and J lost 4, with 12 bases in between. The CDR3 contains 14 residues. DNA for the CDR3: TGTGCCAGCAGTTACAGCGAAACACCATACGAGCAGTACTTC. As protein: CASSYSETPYEQYF.

This rearrangement joins TRBV2 to TRBJ2-7; D is unclear. The CDR3 length is 13 residues. Trimming removed 1 base from V and 3 bases from J, with 7 bases in between. Germline V gives CDR1 SNHLY, CDR2 FYNNEI. CDR3 residues: CASSEVADYEQYF. The CDR3, as DNA: TGTGCCAGCAGTGAAGTGGCAGACTACGAGCAGTACTTC. Full variable domain (outside the CDR3, taken from reference TRBV2 and TRBJ2-7): EPEVTQTPSHQVTQMGQEVILRCVPISNHLYFYWYRQILGQKVEFLVSFYNNEISEKSEIFDDQFSVERPDGSNFTLKIRSTKLEDSAMYFCASSEVADYEQYFGPGTRLTVT.

J is TRBJ2-3 and V is TRBV5-5; TRBD2 aligns across 12 bases. The CDR3 extends over 16 amino acids. Germline V gene lookup returns CDR1 SGHKS and CDR2 YYEKEE (reference sequence). The V segment lost 1 base and the J segment 2 bases; nucleotides outside the gene matches: 2. CDR3 DNA sequence: TGTGCCAGCAGCTTGACTAGCGGGGGGTACACAGATACGCAGTATTTT. This sequence encodes CASSLTSGGYTDTQYF.

The chain employs TRBV12-2 and TRBJ2-1; whether TRBD1, the table's D call, matches the DNA was not checked. TRBV12-2 is a documented pseudogene. The CDR3 is made up of 18 amino acids. Written as DNA, the CDR3 is TGTGCAAGTCGCTTAGCGCCTCGGAGGGGGCGCGACTACAATGAGCAGTTCTTC. It specifies CASRLAPRRGRDYNEQFF.

The chain uses TRBV6-1 and TRBJ1-6; 10 nucleotides agree with TRBD1. The V gene's germline CDR1 is MNHNS and CDR2 SASEGT. The junction had 7 bases not matched to a gene; V was cut back by 2 bases and J by 9 bases. The CDR3 loop spans 16 amino acids. The CDR3 DNA sequence: TGTGCCAGCAGTGAATGGAACGGGACAGGGGTTTCACCCCTCCACTTT. Translating gives CASSEWNGTGVSPLHF.

The V call is TRBV19, the J call TRBJ2-6, with D unclear. The V end lost 10 bases, the J end lost 0 bases, and 10 bases lay between the germline ends. CDR1 LNHDA and CDR2 SQIVND come from the germline V gene (reference sequence). CDR3 length: 14 amino acids. The CDR3 protein is CATSQLSGANVLTF. In DNA, the CDR3 is TGTGCCACATCACAGCTCTCTGGGGCCAACGTCCTGACTTTC. Drawing the rest from reference TRBV19 and TRBJ2-6, the complete variable domain is DGGITQSPKYLFRKEGQNVTLSCEQNLNHDAMYWYRQDPGQGLRLIYYSQIVNDFQKGDIAEGYSVSREKKESFPLTVTSAQKNPTAFYLCATSQLSGANVLTFGAGSRLTVL.

This clone was seen a few times. This chain joins TRBV18 and TRBJ2-1, with 8 nucleotides matching TRBD1. The CDR3 totals 15 residues. Germline CDR1 and CDR2: KGHSH and LQKENI. V lost 6 bases to trimming and J lost 8 bases; unmatched junction nucleotides: 12. CDR3 bases: TGTGCCAGCTCGACCGGGACAGGCGATGTTGATGAGCAGTTCTTC. This encodes CASSTGTGDVDEQFF. The full variable domain, completed using reference TRBV18 and TRBJ2-1, is NAGVMQNPRHLVRRRGQEARLRCSPMKGHSHVYWYRQLPEEGLKFMVYLQKENIIDESGMPKERFSAEFPKEGPSILRIQQVVRGDSAAYFCASSTGTGDVDEQFFGPGTRLTVL.

The chain links TRBV25-1 to TRBJ1-2; 8 bases fit TRBD1. CDR1 is MGHDK, CDR2 SYGVNS, per germline. V shed 5 bases, J shed 7 bases, and the junction held 3 bases outside the gene matches. The CDR3 contains 12 residues. CDR3 in DNA: TGTGCCAGCAGTAACAGGGGGGGTGGCTACACCTTC. Its protein product is CASSNRGGGYTF.

On this clone itself: A read error may produce the germline difference seen at one junction end. Other DNA sequences in the sample encode the same CDR3. This chain connects TRBV5-6 to TRBJ2-1; no clear D gene. Per germline, CDR1 SGHDT and CDR2 YYEEEE. The CDR3 covers 15 residues. The CDR3 sequence is CASSLRFTSSHEQFF. As DNA, the CDR3 is TGTGCCAGTAGCTTGAGATTCACGAGCTCCCATGAGCAGTTCTTC.

The chain has TRBV27 and TRBJ1-4, with 10 bases lining up with TRBD1. This CDR3 comprises 16 residues. The germline V gene encodes CDR1 MNHEY and CDR2 SMNVEV (reference sequence). J gave up 8 bases and V 0 bases, and 6 bases lay outside the gene matches. The CDR3 DNA reads TGTGCCAGCAGTTTATCGCGGGACAGGGGCCGCGAAAAACTGTTTTTT. Amino acids: CASSLSRDRGREKLFF.

This sequence joins TRBV27 and TRBJ2-7, with 12 nucleotides matching TRBD2. The CDR3 is 17 residues long. V trimming: 2 bases; J trimming: 0 bases; junction bases outside the gene matches: 5. Germline loops: CDR1 MNHEY, CDR2 SMNVEV (reference sequence). The CDR3: CASSLLTSGGSSYEQYF. The CDR3 bases are TGTGCCAGCAGTTTACTCACTAGCGGGGGGAGCTCCTACGAGCAGTACTTC.

The chain links TRBV6-1 to TRBJ1-2; D gene uncertain. This CDR3 has 17 residues. Trimming removed 1 base from V and 3 bases from J, with 18 bases in between. Looked up from germline, CDR1 is MNHNS and CDR2 is SASEGT. This CDR3 is CASSEEEGRLSDYGYTF. CDR3 in DNA: TGTGCCAGCAGTGAAGAAGAAGGGAGACTCTCAGACTATGGCTACACCTTC.